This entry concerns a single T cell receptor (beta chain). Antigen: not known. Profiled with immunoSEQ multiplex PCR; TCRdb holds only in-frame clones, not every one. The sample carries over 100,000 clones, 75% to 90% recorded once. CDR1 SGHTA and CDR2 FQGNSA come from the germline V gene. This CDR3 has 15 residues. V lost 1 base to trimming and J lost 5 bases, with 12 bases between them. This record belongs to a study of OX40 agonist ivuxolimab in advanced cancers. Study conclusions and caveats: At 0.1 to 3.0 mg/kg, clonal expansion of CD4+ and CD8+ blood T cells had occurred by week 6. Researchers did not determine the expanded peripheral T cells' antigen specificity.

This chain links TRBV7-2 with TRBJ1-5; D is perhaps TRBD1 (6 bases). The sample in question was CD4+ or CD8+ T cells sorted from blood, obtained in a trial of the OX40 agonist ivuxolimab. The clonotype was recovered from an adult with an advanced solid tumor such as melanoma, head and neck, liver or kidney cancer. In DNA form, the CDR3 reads TGTGCCAGCAGCTTAGTTGGGGGCGGGGATCAGCCCCAGCATTTT. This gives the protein CASSLVGGGDQPQHF.